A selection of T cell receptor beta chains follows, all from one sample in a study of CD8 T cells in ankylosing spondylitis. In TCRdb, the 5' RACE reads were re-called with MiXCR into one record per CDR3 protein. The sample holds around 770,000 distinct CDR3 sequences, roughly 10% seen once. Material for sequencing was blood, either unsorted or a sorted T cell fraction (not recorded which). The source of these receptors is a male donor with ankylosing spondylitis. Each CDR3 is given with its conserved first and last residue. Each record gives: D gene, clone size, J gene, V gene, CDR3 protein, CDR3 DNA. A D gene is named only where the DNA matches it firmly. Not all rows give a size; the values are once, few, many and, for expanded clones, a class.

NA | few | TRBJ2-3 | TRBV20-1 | CSARVYSLTDTQYF | TGCAGTGCTAGAGTTTACAGCCTCACAGATACGCAGTATTTT
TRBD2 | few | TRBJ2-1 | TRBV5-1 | CASSIGGRVDNEQFF | TGCGCCAGCAGCATCGGCGGGAGAGTCGACAATGAGCAGTTCTTC
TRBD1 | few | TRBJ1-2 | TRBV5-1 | CASRAGTGMLGYTF | TGCGCCAGCAGGGCCGGGACAGGGATGCTCGGCTACACCTTC
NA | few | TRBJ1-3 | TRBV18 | CASSPLPGREGSGNTIYF | TGTGCCAGCTCACCATTACCTGGTCGGGAAGGCTCTGGAAACACCATATATTTT
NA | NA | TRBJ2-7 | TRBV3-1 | CASSQFTGAYGEQYF | TGTGCCAGCAGCCAGTTTACCGGGGCTTACGGCGAGCAGTACTTC
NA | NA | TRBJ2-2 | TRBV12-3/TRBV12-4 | CASRIYPVGELFF | TGTGCCAGCAGAATTTACCCGGTTGGGGAGCTGTTTTTT
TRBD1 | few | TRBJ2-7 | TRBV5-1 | CASSQSGTVNPYEQYF | TGCGCCAGCAGCCAATCCGGGACAGTAAATCCTTACGAGCAGTACTTC
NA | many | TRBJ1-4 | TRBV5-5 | CASSLDGTTNEKLFF | TGTGCCAGCAGCTTGGACGGAACAACTAATGAAAAACTGTTTTTT
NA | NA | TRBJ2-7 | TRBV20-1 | CSAREVREGYEQYF | TGCAGTGCTAGAGAAGTGAGGGAAGGATACGAGCAGTACTTC
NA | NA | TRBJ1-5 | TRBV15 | CATSSRGEERNQPQHF | TGTGCCACCAGCAGCCGAGGGGAGGAACGCAATCAGCCCCAGCATTTT
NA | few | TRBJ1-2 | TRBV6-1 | CASTLTGYGYTF | TGTGCCAGCACCCTAACAGGGTATGGCTACACCTTC
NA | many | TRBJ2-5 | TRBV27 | CASSLRLGGETQYF | TGTGCCAGCAGTTTACGGCTAGGGGGAGAGACCCAGTACTTC
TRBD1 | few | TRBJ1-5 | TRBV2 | CASSERFAGQGFGPQHF | TGTGCCAGCAGTGAAAGATTTGCGGGACAGGGATTTGGGCCCCAGCATTTT
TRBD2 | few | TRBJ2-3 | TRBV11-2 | CASSPWGGSGSGDTQYF | TGTGCCAGCAGCCCGTGGGGTGGTAGCGGGAGTGGAGATACGCAGTATTTT
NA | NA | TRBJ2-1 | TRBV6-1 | CASSEEVQDGSYNEQFF | TGTGCCAGCAGTGAAGAAGTTCAGGACGGGTCCTACAATGAGCAGTTCTTC
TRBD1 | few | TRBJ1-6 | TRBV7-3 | CASSLDRGASPLHF | TGTGCCAGCAGCTTAGACAGGGGCGCTTCACCCCTCCACTTT
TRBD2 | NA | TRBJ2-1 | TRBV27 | CASSRAGGSLYNEQFF | TGTGCCAGCAGTAGGGCGGGGGGTTCGCTTTACAATGAGCAGTTCTTC
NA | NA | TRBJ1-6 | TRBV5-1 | CASGGDPGRNSPLHF | TGCGCCAGCGGTGGGGACCCGGGACGGAATTCACCCCTCCACTTT
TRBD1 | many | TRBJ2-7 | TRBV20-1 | CSASVRTGDPYEQYF | TGCAGTGCTAGTGTGAGGACAGGGGACCCCTACGAGCAGTACTTC
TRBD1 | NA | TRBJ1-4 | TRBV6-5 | CASRLGTVNEKLFF | TGTGCCAGCAGACTCGGGACAGTAAATGAAAAACTGTTTTTT
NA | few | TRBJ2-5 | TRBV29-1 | CSAGGMQETQYF | TGCAGCGCCGGGGGAATGCAAGAGACCCAGTACTTC
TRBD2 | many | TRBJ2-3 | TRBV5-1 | CASGGEGGDTQYF | TGCGCCAGCGGGGGGGAAGGAGGAGATACGCAGTATTTT
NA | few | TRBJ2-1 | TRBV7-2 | CASSPDVSSYNEQFF | TGTGCCAGCAGCCCTGACGTAAGCTCCTACAATGAGCAGTTCTTC
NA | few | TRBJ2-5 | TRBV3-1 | CASSRQGDTQETQYF | TGTGCCAGCAGCCGCCAAGGGGACACGCAAGAGACCCAGTACTTC
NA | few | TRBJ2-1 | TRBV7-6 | CASSFRHLPGQGNEQFF | TGTGCCAGCAGCTTCCGTCATCTTCCGGGGCAAGGGAATGAGCAGTTCTTC
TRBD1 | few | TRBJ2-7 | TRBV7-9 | CASSLTGIYEQYF | TGTGCCAGCAGCTTGACAGGGATCTACGAGCAGTACTTC
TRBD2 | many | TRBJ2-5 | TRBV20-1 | CSALAGDQETQYF | TGCAGTGCCCTAGCGGGAGACCAAGAGACCCAGTACTTC
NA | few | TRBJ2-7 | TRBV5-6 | CASSPYGGLGEQYF | TGTGCCAGCAGCCCGTACGGGGGCTTAGGGGAGCAGTACTTC
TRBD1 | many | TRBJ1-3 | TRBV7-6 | CASSLSPGTGAIYF | TGTGCCAGCAGCTTATCTCCCGGGACAGGGGCCATATATTTT
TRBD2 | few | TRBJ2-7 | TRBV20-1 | CSAMEAGGPYEQYF | TGCAGTGCTATGGAAGCGGGGGGGCCGTACGAGCAGTACTTC
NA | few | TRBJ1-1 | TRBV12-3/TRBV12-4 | CASRRRFRGEAFF | TGTGCCAGCCGGCGTCGGTTCAGGGGTGAAGCTTTCTTT
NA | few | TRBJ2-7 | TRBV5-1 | CASSYGDARIGGYF | TGCGCCAGCAGCTATGGGGACGCAAGAATTGGGGGGTACTTC
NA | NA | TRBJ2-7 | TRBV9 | CASSVGQAPYEQYF | TGTGCCAGCAGCGTAGGGCAAGCTCCCTACGAGCAGTACTTC
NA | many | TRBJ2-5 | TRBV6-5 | CASSYPARVWETQYF | TGTGCCAGCAGTTACCCAGCTCGGGTTTGGGAGACCCAGTACTTC
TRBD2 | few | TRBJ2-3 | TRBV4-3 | CASSQDLPAGGITDTQYF | TGCGCCAGCAGCCAAGATCTCCCTGCGGGGGGGATCACAGATACGCAGTATTTT
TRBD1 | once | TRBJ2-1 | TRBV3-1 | CASSQPGTGRRNEQFF | TGTGCCAGCAGCCAACCCGGGACAGGGCGGCGCAATGAGCAGTTCTTC
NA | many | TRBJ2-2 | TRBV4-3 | CASSQEAFSGELFF | TGCGCCAGCAGCCAAGAGGCCTTCTCCGGGGAGCTGTTTTTT
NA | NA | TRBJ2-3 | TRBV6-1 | CASSKPEDTDTQYF | TGTGCCAGCAGTAAACCGGAGGACACAGATACGCAGTATTTT
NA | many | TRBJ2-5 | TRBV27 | CASTPVGGQETQYF | TGTGCCAGCACTCCCGTAGGAGGGCAAGAGACCCAGTACTTC
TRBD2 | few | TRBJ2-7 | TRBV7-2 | CASSPTSGRAVYEQYF | TGTGCCAGCAGCCCGACTAGCGGGAGGGCGGTGTACGAGCAGTACTTC
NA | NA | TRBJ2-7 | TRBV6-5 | CASSNYRRGEQYF | TGTGCCAGCAGTAACTACCGAAGGGGTGAGCAGTACTTC
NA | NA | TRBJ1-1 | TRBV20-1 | CSAPRTRRNTEAFF | TGCAGTGCTCCCCGGACAAGAAGGAACACTGAAGCTTTCTTT
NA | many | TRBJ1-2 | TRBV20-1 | CSAESPLGRAGIHGYTF | TGCAGTGCTGAAAGCCCTCTAGGCAGGGCGGGGATTCATGGCTACACCTTC
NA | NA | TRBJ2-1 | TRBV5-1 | CASSLEGDYNEQFF | TGCGCCAGCAGCTTGGAGGGTGACTACAATGAGCAGTTCTTC
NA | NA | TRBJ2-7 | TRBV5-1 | CASSSDRRVSEQYF | TGCGCCAGCAGCTCCGACAGGCGGGTTTCCGAGCAGTACTTC
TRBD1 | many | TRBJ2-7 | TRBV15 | CATSRKQGAMIFF | TGTGCCACCAGCAGGAAACAGGGGGCGATGATCTTCTTC
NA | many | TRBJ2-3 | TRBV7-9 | CASSFGFVDTQYF | TGTGCCAGCAGTTTCGGGTTCGTAGATACGCAGTATTTT
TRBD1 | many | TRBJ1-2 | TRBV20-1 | CSAWDSRGYGYTF | TGCAGTGCCTGGGACAGTCGCGGCTATGGCTACACCTTC
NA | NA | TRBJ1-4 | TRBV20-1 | CSAPGREKEKLFF | TGCAGTGCTCCCGGTAGAGAGAAGGAAAAACTGTTTTTT
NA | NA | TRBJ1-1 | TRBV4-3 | CASSQFATGNTEAFF | TGCGCCAGCAGCCAGTTTGCGACAGGGAACACTGAAGCTTTCTTT
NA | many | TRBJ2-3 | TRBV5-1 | CASSQEFPDTQYF | TGCGCCAGCAGCCAGGAGTTCCCAGATACGCAGTATTTT
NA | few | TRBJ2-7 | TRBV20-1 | CSAGGRGQAYEQYF | TGCAGTGCTGGGGGACGAGGGCAAGCCTACGAGCAGTACTTC
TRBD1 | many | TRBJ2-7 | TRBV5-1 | CASSLNQGANEQYF | TGCGCCAGCAGCTTGAACCAGGGGGCAAACGAGCAGTACTTC
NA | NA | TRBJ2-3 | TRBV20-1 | CSARVAALPDTQYF | TGCAGTGCTAGAGTCGCGGCACTACCTGATACGCAGTATTTT
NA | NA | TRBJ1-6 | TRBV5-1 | CASSLYPANSPLHF | TGCGCCAGCAGCTTGTATCCAGCGAATTCACCCCTCCACTTT
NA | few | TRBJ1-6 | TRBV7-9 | CASSYRAENSPLHF | TGTGCCAGCAGCTATAGGGCGGAGAATTCACCCCTCCACTTT